The clone carrying this T cell receptor beta chain was seen only a few times. Given a much more abundant clone one base away, this may be a read error. Template material for amplifying TCR beta CDR3 regions consisted of RNA transcripts. TCR CDR3 underwent first-round RT-PCR with the HTBI primer set. TCRdb fed the multiplex PCR reads into MiXCR, producing one record per CDR3 protein. Of 400,000 to 450,000 distinct CDR3 sequences in the sample, roughly 14% were seen once. CDR1 MNHEY and CDR2 SVGEGT come from the germline V gene. Deletions cut 0 bases from V and 1 base from J, with 12 bases between. The CDR3 is 16 residues long. Each ophthalmopathy patient scored at least 3 on the Clinical Activity Score and at least 4 on NOSPECS grade, with duration under 3 months. The study based diagnoses on clinical symptoms, serum thyroxine and TRAb, thyroid ultrasound and orbital computed tomography. This specimen comes from a study of T cells in Graves' hyperthyroidism and ophthalmopathy.

Specimen: blood. This clonotype was obtained from a man aged 18 to 30 with Graves' ophthalmopathy. V gene TRBV6-2 or TRBV6-3 combines with J gene TRBJ1-1; TRBD1 might be the D (5 bases). The CDR3 DNA follows: TGTGCCAGCAGTTACTCCTCGGGACGGTCGAACACTGAAGCTTTCTTT. Amino acid sequence: CASSYSSGRSNTEAFF.